One T cell receptor beta chain is described in this entry. Its antigen is undetermined. In germline, CDR1 is LNHDA, CDR2 SQIVND (reference sequence). The CDR3 runs 14 residues. V lost 6 bases, J lost 6 bases, and 8 bases stayed unmatched. Produced via immunoSEQ multiplex PCR; TCRdb's table is partial and in-frame only. The data show roughly 69,000 clones, approximately 92% seen once. This sample is drawn from a study of graft-versus-host responses after intestinal transplantation. Study-wide background: Every recipient had anti-thymocyte globulin induction and 2 to 4 years of tacrolimus plus steroids. Overall study findings and caveats: Maximum circulating GvH clone levels tracked with early post-transplant HvG decreases. Recipient marrow harbored GvH clones, some of which surfaced first in ileum or blood.

This specimen was bone marrow, taken nearly 750 days after intestinal transplantation. This chain uses TRBV19 with TRBJ2-4; TRBD1 agrees at 7 bases. This TCR derives from a human patient who received an intestinal transplant, so some T cells may come from the graft donor. The CDR3 DNA follows: TGTGCCAGTAGGCGACCGGGACAGTTAAACATTCAGTACTTC. This gives the protein CASRRPGQLNIQYF. The variable domain in full, with the rest retrieved from reference TRBV19 and TRBJ2-4, is DGGITQSPKYLFRKEGQNVTLSCEQNLNHDAMYWYRQDPGQGLRLIYYSQIVNDFQKGDIAEGYSVSREKKESFPLTVTSAQKNPTAFYLCASRRPGQLNIQYFGAGTRLSVL.